This TCR beta chain stems from a study of blood T cell repertoires in COVID-19. Study information: T cells, B-cell-depleted T cells, or PBMCs supplied cDNA or gDNA.

The germline V gene encodes CDR1 SNHLY and CDR2 FYNNEI. The CDR3 covers 12 residues. Trimming took off 6 bases at V and 1 base at J, with 7 bases between the two ends. A Seattle source enrolled patients during active infection and followed them longitudinally. Only in-frame clones appear in the TCRdb table, and some are missing; sequencing was by immunoSEQ multiplex PCR. Altogether about 210,000 clones are present, 70% to 85% being singletons, with the ten largest covering roughly 7.8%. The receptor was derived from a woman older than 75 with COVID-19, enrolled during active disease. The source material was peripheral blood. This chain uses TRBV2 with TRBJ2-7; D gene uncertain. CDR3 residues: CASRAESYEQYF. The CDR3 DNA follows: TGTGCCAGCAGGGCGGAGTCCTACGAGCAGTACTTC.